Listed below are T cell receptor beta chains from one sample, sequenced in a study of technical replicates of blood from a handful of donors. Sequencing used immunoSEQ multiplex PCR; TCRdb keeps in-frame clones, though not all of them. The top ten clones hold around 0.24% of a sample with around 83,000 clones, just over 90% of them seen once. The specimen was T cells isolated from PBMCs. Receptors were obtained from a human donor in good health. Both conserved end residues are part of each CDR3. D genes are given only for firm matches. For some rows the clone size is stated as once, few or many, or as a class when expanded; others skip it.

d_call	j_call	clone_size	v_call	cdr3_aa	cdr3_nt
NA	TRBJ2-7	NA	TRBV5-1	CASSFRDIGYEQYF	TGCGCCAGCAGCTTTCGGGACATTGGCTACGAGCAGTACTTC
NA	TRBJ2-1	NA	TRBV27	CASSSRSLSRSYNEQFF	TGTGCCAGCAGTTCTAGGTCCCTTTCCCGCTCCTACAATGAGCAGTTCTTC
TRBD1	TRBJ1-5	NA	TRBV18	CASSPENPGQQPWGNQPQHF	TGTGCCAGCTCACCAGAAAATCCGGGACAGCAGCCCTGGGGCAATCAGCCCCAGCATTTT
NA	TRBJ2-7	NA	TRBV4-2	CASSQAGQGADEQYF	TGTGCCAGCAGCCAAGCCGGCCAGGGTGCGGACGAGCAGTACTTC
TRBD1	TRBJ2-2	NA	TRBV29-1	CSVYTPATGPTGELFF	TGCAGCGTTTACACCCCAGCGACAGGGCCCACCGGGGAGCTGTTTTTT
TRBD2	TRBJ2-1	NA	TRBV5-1	CASSLKAGALYNEQFF	TGCGCCAGCAGCTTAAAAGCGGGAGCACTATACAATGAGCAGTTCTTC
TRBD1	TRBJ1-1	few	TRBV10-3	CAISWDRDRGTEAFF	TGTGCCATCAGTTGGGACAGAGATCGTGGCACTGAAGCTTTCTTT
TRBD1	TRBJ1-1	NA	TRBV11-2	CASSLRNRGGAEAFF	TGTGCCAGCAGCTTGAGGAACAGGGGGGGGGCTGAAGCTTTCTTT
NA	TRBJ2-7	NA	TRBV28	CASSPPGSAYEQYF	TGTGCCAGCAGCCCTCCTGGTAGTGCCTACGAGCAGTACTTC
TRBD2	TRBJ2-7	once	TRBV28	CASSLSLRLAGNYEQYF	TGTGCCAGCAGTTTAAGTCTGCGACTAGCGGGAAACTACGAGCAGTACTTC
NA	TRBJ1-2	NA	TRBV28	CASSVKLYGYTF	TGTGCCAGCAGCGTGAAACTTTATGGCTACACCTTC
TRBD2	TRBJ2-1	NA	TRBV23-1	CASSQSDGGLAPSYNEQFF	TGCGCCAGCAGTCAATCGGACGGTGGACTAGCGCCCTCCTACAATGAGCAGTTCTTC
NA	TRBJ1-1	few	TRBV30	CARSEGAEAFF	TGTGCCCGGAGTGAGGGAGCTGAAGCTTTCTTT
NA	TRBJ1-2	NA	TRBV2	CASLQGDYGYTF	TGTGCCAGCCTACAGGGAGACTATGGCTACACCTTC
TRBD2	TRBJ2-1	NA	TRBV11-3	CASSLEGRRRGGRNEQFF	TGTGCCAGCAGCTTAGAAGGAAGGCGGCGGGGGGGCCGTAATGAGCAGTTCTTC
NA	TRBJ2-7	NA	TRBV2	CASSEVRAGYEQYF	TGTGCCAGCAGTGAAGTCAGGGCAGGCTACGAGCAGTACTTC
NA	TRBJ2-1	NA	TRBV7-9	CASSRGADPRGEQFF	TGTGCCAGCAGCCGGGGGGCTGACCCCAGAGGTGAGCAGTTCTTC
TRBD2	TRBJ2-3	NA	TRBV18	CASSPRTSGTSTDTQYF	TGTGCCAGCTCACCCAGGACTAGCGGGACTAGCACAGATACGCAGTATTTT
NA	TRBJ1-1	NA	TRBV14	CASSPLGQGNTEAFF	TGTGCCAGCAGCCCATTGGGTCAGGGTAACACTGAAGCTTTCTTT
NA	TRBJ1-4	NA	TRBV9	CASTVGARDEKLFF	TGTGCCAGCACCGTAGGGGCCAGGGATGAAAAACTGTTTTTT
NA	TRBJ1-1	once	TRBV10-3	CAISAVRHFNTEAFF	TGTGCCATCAGTGCGGTCAGACATTTCAACACTGAAGCTTTCTTT
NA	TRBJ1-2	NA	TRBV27	CASSLARSNYGYTF	TGTGCCAGCAGTTTAGCCAGATCTAACTATGGCTACACCTTC
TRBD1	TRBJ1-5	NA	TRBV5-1	CASSPGTGSYSNQPQHF	TGCGCCAGCAGCCCAGGGACAGGGAGTTATAGCAATCAGCCCCAGCATTTT
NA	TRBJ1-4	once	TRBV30	CAWDPPSSSVSEKLFF	TGTGCCTGGGACCCCCCTTCCTCCAGCGTGAGTGAAAAACTGTTTTTT
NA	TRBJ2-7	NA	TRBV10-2	CATRRTGAYEQYF	TGCGCCACAAGGAGAACGGGAGCCTACGAGCAGTACTTC
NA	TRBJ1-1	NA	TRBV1	CTSSQPIVTYGAFF	TGCACCAGCAGCCAGCCGATAGTAACCTATGGAGCTTTCTTT
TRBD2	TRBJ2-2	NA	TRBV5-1	CASSDRTGGPSGELFF	TGCGCCAGCAGCGATCGGACGGGGGGGCCCTCCGGGGAGCTGTTTTTT
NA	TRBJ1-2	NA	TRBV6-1	CASSEAGWGAYGYTF	TGTGCCAGCAGTGAAGCGGGTTGGGGAGCGTATGGCTACACCTTC
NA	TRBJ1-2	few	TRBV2	CASRPQGYGYTF	TGTGCCAGCAGACCCCAGGGCTATGGCTACACCTTC
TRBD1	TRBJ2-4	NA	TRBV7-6	CASSLGPGQDGKNIQYF	TGTGCCAGCAGCTTAGGCCCCGGACAGGATGGCAAAAACATTCAGTACTTC
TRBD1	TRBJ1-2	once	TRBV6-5	CASSYNDRDNGYTF	TGTGCCAGCAGTTACAATGACAGGGACAATGGCTACACCTTC
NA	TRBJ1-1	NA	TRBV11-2	CASSFGGREGTEAFF	TGTGCCAGCAGCTTTGGAGGCAGGGAGGGTACTGAAGCTTTCTTT
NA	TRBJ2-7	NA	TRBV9	CASSVLPSSYEQYF	TGTGCCAGCAGCGTTCTTCCCAGTTCCTACGAGCAGTACTTC
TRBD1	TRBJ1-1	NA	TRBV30	CAWSLGTGLSGTEAFF	TGTGCCTGGAGTCTCGGGACAGGGTTAAGTGGCACTGAAGCTTTCTTT
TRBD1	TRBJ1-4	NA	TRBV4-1	CASSQQGAREKLFF	TGCGCCAGCAGCCAACAGGGGGCGCGCGAAAAACTGTTTTTT
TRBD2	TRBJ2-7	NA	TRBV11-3	CASSLPGLAQDEQYF	TGTGCCAGCAGCTTGCCGGGACTAGCACAGGACGAGCAGTACTTC
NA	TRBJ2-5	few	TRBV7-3	CASSLSGKETQYF	TGTGCCAGCAGCTTAAGCGGGAAAGAGACCCAGTACTTC
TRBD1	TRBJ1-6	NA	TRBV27	CASSLRWTGSVAPLHF	TGTGCCAGCAGTCTACGATGGACAGGGAGTGTCGCGCCCCTCCACTTT
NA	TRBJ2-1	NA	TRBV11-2	CASSSGLYNEQFF	TGTGCCAGCAGCTCGGGACTGTACAATGAGCAGTTCTTC
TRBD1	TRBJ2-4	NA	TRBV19	CASSATGGATKNIQYF	TGTGCCAGTAGTGCGACAGGGGGCGCGACCAAAAACATTCAGTACTTC
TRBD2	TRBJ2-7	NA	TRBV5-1	CASSFTSGGHEQYF	TGCGCCAGCAGCTTCACTAGCGGGGGGCACGAGCAGTACTTC
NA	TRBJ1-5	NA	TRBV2	CASSVQSNQPQHF	TGTGCCAGCAGTGTCCAAAGCAATCAGCCCCAGCATTTT
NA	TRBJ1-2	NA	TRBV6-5	CASSYSSGKEYGYTF	TGTGCCAGCAGTTACTCATCGGGAAAGGAGTATGGCTACACCTTC
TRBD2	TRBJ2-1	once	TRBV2	CASGVGLAGGWRVNEQFF	TGTGCCAGCGGAGTGGGTCTAGCGGGGGGATGGAGGGTTAATGAGCAGTTCTTC
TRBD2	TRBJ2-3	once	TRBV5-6	CASSLGGGPLTDTQYF	TGTGCCAGCAGCTTGGGCGGGGGGCCACTCACAGATACGCAGTATTTT
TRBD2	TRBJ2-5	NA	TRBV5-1	CASSLAGGQETQYF	TGCGCCAGCAGCTTAGCGGGGGGGCAAGAGACCCAGTACTTC
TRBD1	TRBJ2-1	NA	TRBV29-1	CSVAFGQGATRQFF	TGCAGCGTTGCGTTTGGACAGGGGGCCACGCGGCAGTTCTTC